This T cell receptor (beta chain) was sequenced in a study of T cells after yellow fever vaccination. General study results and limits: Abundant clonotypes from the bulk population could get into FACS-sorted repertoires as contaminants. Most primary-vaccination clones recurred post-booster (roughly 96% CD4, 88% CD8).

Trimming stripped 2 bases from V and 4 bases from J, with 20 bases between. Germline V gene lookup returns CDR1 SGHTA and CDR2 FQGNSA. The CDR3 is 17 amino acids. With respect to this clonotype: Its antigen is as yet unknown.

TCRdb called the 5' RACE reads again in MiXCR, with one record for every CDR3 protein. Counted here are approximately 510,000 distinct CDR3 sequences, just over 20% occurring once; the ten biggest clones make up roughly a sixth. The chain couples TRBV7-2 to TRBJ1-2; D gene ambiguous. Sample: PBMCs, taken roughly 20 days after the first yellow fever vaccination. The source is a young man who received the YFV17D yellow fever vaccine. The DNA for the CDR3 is TGTGCCAGCAGCTTATTAGCATCCGCAGATCTTTCCTATGGCTACACCTTC. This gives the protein CASSLLASADLSYGYTF.